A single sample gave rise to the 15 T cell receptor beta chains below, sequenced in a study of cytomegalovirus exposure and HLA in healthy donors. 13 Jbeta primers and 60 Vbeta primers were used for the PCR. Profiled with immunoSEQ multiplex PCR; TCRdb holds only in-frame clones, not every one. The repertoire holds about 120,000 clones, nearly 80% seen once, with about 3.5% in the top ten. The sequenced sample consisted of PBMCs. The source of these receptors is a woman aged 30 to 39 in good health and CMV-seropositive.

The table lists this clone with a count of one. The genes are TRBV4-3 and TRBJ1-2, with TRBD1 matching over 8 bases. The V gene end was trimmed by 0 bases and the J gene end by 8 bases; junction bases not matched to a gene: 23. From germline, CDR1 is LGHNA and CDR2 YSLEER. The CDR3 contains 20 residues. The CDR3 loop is CASSQDPDRATHWEKRGYTF. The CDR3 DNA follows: TGCGCCAGCAGCCAAGACCCGGACAGGGCTACCCACTGGGAAAAGAGGGGCTACACCTTC.

For the CDR3, the DNA is TGCGCCAGCAGCCAAGGTGGTAGCGGGGGTGCAGAGACCCAGTACTTC. This sequence encodes CASSQGGSGGAETQYF. This chain connects TRBV4-3 to TRBJ2-5, with 9 positions matching TRBD2. The CDR3 sequence is 16 residues long. J gave up 4 bases and V 1 base, and 7 bases lay outside the gene matches. Germline CDR1 LGHNA, CDR2 YSLEER.

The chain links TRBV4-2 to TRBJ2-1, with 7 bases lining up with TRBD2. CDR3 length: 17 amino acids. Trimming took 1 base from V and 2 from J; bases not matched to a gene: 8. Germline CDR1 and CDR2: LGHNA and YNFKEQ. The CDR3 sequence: CASSQGGRVVTYNEQFF. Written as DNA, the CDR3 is TGTGCCAGCAGCCAAGGGGGGAGGGTGGTGACCTACAATGAGCAGTTCTTC.

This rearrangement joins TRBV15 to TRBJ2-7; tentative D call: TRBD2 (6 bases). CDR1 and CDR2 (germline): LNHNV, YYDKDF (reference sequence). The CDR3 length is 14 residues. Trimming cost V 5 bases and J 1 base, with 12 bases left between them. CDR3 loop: CATSGPGGSYEQYF. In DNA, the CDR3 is TGTGCCACCAGCGGACCTGGGGGGTCCTACGAGCAGTACTTC. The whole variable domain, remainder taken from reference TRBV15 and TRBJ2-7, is DAMVIQNPRYQVTQFGKPVTLSCSQTLNHNVMYWYQQKSSQAPKLLFHYYDKDFNNEADTPDNFQSRRPNTSFCFLDIRSPGLGDTAMYLCATSGPGGSYEQYFGPGTRLTVT.

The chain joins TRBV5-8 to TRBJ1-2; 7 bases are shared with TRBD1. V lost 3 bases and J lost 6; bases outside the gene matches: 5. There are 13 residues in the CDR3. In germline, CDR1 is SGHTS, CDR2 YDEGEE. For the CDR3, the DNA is TGTGCCAGCAGCTATGACAGGGAGGATGGCTACACCTTC. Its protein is CASSYDREDGYTF.

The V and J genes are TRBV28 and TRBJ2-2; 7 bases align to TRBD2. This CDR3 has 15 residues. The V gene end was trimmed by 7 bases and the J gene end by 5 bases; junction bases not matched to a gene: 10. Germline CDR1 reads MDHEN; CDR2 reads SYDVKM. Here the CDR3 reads CASTLSGGGTGELFF. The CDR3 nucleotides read TGTGCCAGCACCCTATCTGGGGGGGGGACCGGGGAGCTGTTTTTT.

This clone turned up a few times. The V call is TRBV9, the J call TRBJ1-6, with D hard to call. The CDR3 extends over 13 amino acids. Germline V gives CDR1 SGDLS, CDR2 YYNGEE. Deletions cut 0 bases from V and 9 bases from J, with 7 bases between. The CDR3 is CASSVGRTSPLHF. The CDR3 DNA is TGTGCCAGCAGCGTAGGCAGAACTTCACCCCTCCACTTT.

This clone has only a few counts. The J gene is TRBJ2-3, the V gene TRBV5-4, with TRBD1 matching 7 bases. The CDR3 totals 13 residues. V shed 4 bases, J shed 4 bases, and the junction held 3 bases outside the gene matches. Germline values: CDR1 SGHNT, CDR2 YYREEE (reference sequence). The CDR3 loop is CASSGDSSDTQYF. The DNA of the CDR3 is TGTGCCAGCAGCGGGGACAGTTCAGATACGCAGTATTTT.

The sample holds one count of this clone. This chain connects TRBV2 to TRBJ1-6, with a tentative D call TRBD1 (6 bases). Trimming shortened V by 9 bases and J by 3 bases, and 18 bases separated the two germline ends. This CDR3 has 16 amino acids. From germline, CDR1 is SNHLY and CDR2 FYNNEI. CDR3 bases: TGTGCCAGTGCCGTGGGGGGAGGGGGCTATAATTCACCCCTCCACTTT. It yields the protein CASAVGGGGYNSPLHF.

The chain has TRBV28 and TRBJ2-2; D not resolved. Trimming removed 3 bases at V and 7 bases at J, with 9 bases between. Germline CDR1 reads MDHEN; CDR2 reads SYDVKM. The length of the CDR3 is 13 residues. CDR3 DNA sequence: TGTGCCAGCAGTTTCGGTCCCGGCGGGGAGCTGTTTTTT. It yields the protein CASSFGPGGELFF.

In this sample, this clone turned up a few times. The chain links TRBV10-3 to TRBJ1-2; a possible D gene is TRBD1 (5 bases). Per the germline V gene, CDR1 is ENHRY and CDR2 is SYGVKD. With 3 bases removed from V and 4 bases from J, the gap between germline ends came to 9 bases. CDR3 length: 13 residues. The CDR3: CAISEAGIYGYTF. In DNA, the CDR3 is TGTGCCATCAGTGAAGCAGGGATCTATGGCTACACCTTC.

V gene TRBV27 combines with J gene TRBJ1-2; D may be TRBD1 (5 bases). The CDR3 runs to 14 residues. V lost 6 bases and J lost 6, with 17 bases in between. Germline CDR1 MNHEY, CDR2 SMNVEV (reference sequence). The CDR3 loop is CASSHRRWGDGYTF. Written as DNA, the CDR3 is TGTGCCAGCAGCCACCGCAGGTGGGGGGATGGCTACACCTTC.

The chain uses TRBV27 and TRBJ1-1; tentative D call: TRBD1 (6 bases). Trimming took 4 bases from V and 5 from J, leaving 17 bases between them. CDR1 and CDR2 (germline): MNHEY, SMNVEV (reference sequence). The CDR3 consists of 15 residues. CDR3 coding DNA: TGTGCCAGCAGTTCTCTGCAGGGGTCCTGGACTGAAGCTTTCTTT. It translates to CASSSLQGSWTEAFF.

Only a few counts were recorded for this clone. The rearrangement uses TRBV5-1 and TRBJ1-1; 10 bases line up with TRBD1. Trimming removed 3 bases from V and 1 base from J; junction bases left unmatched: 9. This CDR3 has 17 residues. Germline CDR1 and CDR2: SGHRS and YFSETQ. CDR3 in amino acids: CASSSVPGQGWNTEAFF. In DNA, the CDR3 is TGCGCCAGCAGCTCGGTCCCGGGACAGGGGTGGAACACTGAAGCTTTCTTT.

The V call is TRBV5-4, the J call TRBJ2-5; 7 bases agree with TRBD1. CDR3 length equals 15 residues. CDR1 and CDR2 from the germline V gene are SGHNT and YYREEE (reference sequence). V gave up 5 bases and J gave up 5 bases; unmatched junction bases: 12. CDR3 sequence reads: CASRVGQAGLETQYF. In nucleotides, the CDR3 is TGTGCCAGCAGAGTTGGACAGGCAGGCTTGGAGACCCAGTACTTC.